This T cell receptor (beta chain) was sequenced in a study of identifying expanded T cells in peripheral blood. Study-level points and caveats: Over approximately two and four weeks, about 16 and 19 clones changed, versus 1.2 between replicates. Clone count variance between roughly 2-week samples rose with total template count.

The CDR3 has 14 residues. Looked up from germline, CDR1 is LGHNA and CDR2 is YSLEER. V lost 1 base and J lost 4, with 10 bases in between. Assay: immunoSEQ multiplex PCR; the TCRdb copy retains only in-frame clones and omits some. The sample has about 98,000 clones, about 91% seen once; the top ten hold around 14%. On this clone: Its antigen is unidentified.

This TCR was recovered from a person aged 18 to 75 in good health. The chain links TRBV4-3 to TRBJ2-5; perhaps TRBD1 as D (5 bases). Sequences were obtained from blood. The CDR3 loop is CASSQGQGRETQYF. Written as DNA, the CDR3 is TGCGCCAGCAGCCAAGGCCAGGGCAGAGAGACCCAGTACTTC.